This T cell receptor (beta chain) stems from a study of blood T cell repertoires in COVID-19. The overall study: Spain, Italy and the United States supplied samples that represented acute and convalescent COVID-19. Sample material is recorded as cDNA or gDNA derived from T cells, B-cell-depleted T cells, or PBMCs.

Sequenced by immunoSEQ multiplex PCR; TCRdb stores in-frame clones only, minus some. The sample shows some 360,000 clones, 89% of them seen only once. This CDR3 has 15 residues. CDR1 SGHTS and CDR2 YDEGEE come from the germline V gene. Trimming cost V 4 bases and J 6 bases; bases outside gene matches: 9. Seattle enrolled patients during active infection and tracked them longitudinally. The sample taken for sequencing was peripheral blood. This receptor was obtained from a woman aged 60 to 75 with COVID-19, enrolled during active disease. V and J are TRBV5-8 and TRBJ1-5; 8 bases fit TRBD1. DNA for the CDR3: TGTGCCAGCAGCCGACGGACAGGGACAAGTCAGCCCCAGCATTTT. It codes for CASSRRTGTSQPQHF.